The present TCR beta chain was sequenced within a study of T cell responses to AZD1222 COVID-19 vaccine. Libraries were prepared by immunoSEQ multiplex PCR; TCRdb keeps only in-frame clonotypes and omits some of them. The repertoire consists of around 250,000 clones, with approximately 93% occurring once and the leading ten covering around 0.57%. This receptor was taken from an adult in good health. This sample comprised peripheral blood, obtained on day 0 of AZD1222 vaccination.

CDR3 sequence: CASSYATGPGEKLFF. The CDR3 DNA is TGTGCCAGCAGTTACGCGACGGGTCCAGGTGAAAAACTGTTTTTT. The J gene is TRBJ1-4, the V gene TRBV6-2 or TRBV6-3, with no clear D. Germline CDR1 and CDR2: MNHEY and SVGEGT. V was cut by 2 bases and J by 7 bases, with 14 bases left in between. The CDR3 covers 15 residues.